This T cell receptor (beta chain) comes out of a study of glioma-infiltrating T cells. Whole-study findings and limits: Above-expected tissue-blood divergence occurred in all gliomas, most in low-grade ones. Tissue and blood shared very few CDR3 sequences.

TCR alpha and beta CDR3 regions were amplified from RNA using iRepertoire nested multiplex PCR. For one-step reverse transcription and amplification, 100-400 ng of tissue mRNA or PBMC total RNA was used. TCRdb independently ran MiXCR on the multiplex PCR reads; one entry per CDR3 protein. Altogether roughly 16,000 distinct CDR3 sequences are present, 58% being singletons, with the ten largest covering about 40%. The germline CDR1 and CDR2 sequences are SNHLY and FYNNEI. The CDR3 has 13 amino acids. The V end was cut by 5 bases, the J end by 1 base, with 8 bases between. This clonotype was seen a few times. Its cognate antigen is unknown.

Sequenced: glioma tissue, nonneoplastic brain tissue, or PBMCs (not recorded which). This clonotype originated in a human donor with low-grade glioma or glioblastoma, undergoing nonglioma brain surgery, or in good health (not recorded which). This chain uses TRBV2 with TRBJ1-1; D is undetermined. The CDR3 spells CASSQWENTEAFF. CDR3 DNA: TGTGCCAGCAGTCAGTGGGAGAACACTGAAGCTTTCTTT.